A selection of T cell receptor beta chains follows, all from one sample in a study of cytomegalovirus exposure and HLA in healthy donors. Profiling relied on immunoSEQ multiplex PCR, and the TCRdb table lists in-frame clones only, not all of them. The sample lists over 200,000 clones, 60% to 80% occurring once. Sequencing was carried out using PBMCs. These TCRs come from a male donor in good health and CMV-seronegative. Both conserved end residues are part of each CDR3. The D gene is left open where the match is weak. Some rows have no size entry. The others give once, few or many, or a class for an expanded clone.

J gene,V gene,clone size,D gene,CDR3 DNA,CDR3 protein
TRBJ2-1,TRBV5-1,-,TRBD2,TGCGCCAGCAGCTTGGAGGGGACTAGCGGGGGCGAGCAGTTCTTC,CASSLEGTSGGEQFF
TRBJ1-1,TRBV6-1,-,-,TGTGCCAGCAGTGAAAAGGATAACAGGATCGCTGAAGCTTTCTTT,CASSEKDNRIAEAFF
TRBJ2-7,TRBV13,once,TRBD1,TGTGCCAGCAGCACCACGGGACAGGGGGCGCCAAGAGACGAGCAGTACTTC,CASSTTGQGAPRDEQYF
TRBJ2-1,TRBV27,-,TRBD2,TGTGCCAGCAGTCCTATAGCGGGGAGTAATGAGCAGTTCTTC,CASSPIAGSNEQFF
TRBJ2-7,TRBV30,few,TRBD2,TGTGCCTGGAGTTCCCGGGGGGGGGCAGTCGAGCAGTACTTC,CAWSSRGGAVEQYF
TRBJ2-2,TRBV6-4,-,-,TGTGCCAGCAGCCCCGGGGACACCGGGGAGCTGTTTTTT,CASSPGDTGELFF
TRBJ1-2,TRBV7-2,-,TRBD1,TGTGCCAGCAGCCCGACAGGGGGCGATATCTATGGCTACACCTTC,CASSPTGGDIYGYTF
TRBJ2-3,TRBV9,-,-,TGTGCCAGCAGCGTCTCAGGCAGGGTGGAAGATACGCAGTATTTT,CASSVSGRVEDTQYF
TRBJ2-5,TRBV7-2,-,-,TGTGCCAGCAGCTTAGTTCGGGGTCAAGAGACCCAGTACTTC,CASSLVRGQETQYF
TRBJ2-7,TRBV10-2,-,-,TGCGCCAGCAGAAGACAGGTAAACTCCTACGAGCAGTACTTC,CASRRQVNSYEQYF
TRBJ2-7,TRBV28,-,-,TGTGCCAGCAGTGAGCTTCGGGTGGAGCAGTACTTC,CASSELRVEQYF
TRBJ1-3,TRBV6-1,-,-,TGTGCCAGCAGCGACAGAACCTTATCTGGAAACACCATATATTTT,CASSDRTLSGNTIYF
TRBJ2-3,TRBV4-3,once,-,TGCGCCAGCAGCCTATCCTACAGGGAAGATACGCAGTATTTT,CASSLSYREDTQYF
TRBJ2-5,TRBV4-3,few,TRBD2,TGCGCCAGCAGCCAAGTGGGGGGGGACCAAGAGACCCAGTACTTC,CASSQVGGDQETQYF
TRBJ2-6,TRBV7-2,-,-,TGTGCCAGCAGCCTATCCCGTGGAGGGGGCGTTGGGGCCAACGTCCTGACTTTC,CASSLSRGGGVGANVLTF
TRBJ2-3,TRBV5-1,-,-,TGCGCCAGCAGCACCGGGACTCCCACAGATACGCAGTATTTT,CASSTGTPTDTQYF
TRBJ1-4,TRBV27,-,TRBD1,TGTGCCAGCAGCCGGGACAGGGAGGAAAAACTGTTTTTT,CASSRDREEKLFF
TRBJ1-1,TRBV9,-,-,TGTGCCAGCAGCGTACTCGACACTGAAGCTTTCTTT,CASSVLDTEAFF
TRBJ1-4,TRBV6-1,-,-,TGTGCCACCCTCCGGGGGGCAGGGCGAGAAAAACTGTTTTTT,CATLRGAGREKLFF
TRBJ1-6,TRBV25-1,-,TRBD1,TGTGCCAGCAGTGGGACAGGCAATTCACCCCTCCACTTT,CASSGTGNSPLHF
TRBJ2-7,TRBV13,-,TRBD1,TGTGCCAGCAGCTATGGACGACGGGACAGGGGAACCTACGAGCAGTACTTC,CASSYGRRDRGTYEQYF
TRBJ2-3,TRBV7-9,-,TRBD2,TGTTCCAGCAGCCCACACCGGACTAGCGGTAGCACAGATACGCAGTATTTT,CSSSPHRTSGSTDTQYF
TRBJ1-1,TRBV18,once,-,TGTGCCAGCTCAACTGGACTGTTGAACACTGAAGCTTTCTTT,CASSTGLLNTEAFF
TRBJ2-5,TRBV7-9,-,TRBD2,TGTGCCAGCGGGCCCCGGAGGCTAGCGGGAGGGTCATACCAAGAGACCCAGTACTTC,CASGPRRLAGGSYQETQYF
TRBJ1-2,TRBV30,few,TRBD1,TGTGCCTGGAGTCTACCCGGGACAGGGTTCGACTATGGCTACACCTTC,CAWSLPGTGFDYGYTF
TRBJ1-2,TRBV29-1,-,TRBD1,TGCAGCGTTTTCACGGGACAGGGGTCTGGCTACACCTTC,CSVFTGQGSGYTF
TRBJ1-4,TRBV5-1,-,-,TGCGCCTCCCGCAGGGAGGGAGGCGAAAAACTGTTTTTT,CASRREGGEKLFF
TRBJ2-7,TRBV7-9,-,-,TGTTCCAGCAGCTCCCCCAGCAGCCACAGGGACGGATCCTACGAGCAGTACTTC,CSSSSPSSHRDGSYEQYF
TRBJ2-3,TRBV7-9,-,-,TGTGCCAGCAGCTGGGGGGAATGGGACACAGATACGCAGTATTTT,CASSWGEWDTDTQYF
TRBJ1-4,TRBV5-1,-,TRBD1,TGCGCCAGCAGCTTGGAAGGACAGGGAAGCGAAAAACTGTTTTTT,CASSLEGQGSEKLFF
TRBJ2-1,TRBV19,-,TRBD1,TGTGCCAGTAGTAGACAGGGAATCCACAATGAGCAGTTCTTC,CASSRQGIHNEQFF
TRBJ2-7,TRBV6-5,-,-,TGTGCCAGCAGGTTCCAGGTATCCTACGAGCAGTACTTC,CASRFQVSYEQYF
TRBJ1-2,TRBV5-8,-,-,TGTGCCAGCAGAAGACGAGGGCGGATTAACTATGGCTACACCTTC,CASRRRGRINYGYTF
TRBJ1-6,TRBV5-1,-,-,TGCGCCAGCAGCTTGGACAGGGAGAAGTCACCCCTCCACTTT,CASSLDREKSPLHF
TRBJ2-3,TRBV5-1,-,-,TGCGCCAGCAGCTTACAGGGAGCAGATACGCAGTATTTT,CASSLQGADTQYF
TRBJ2-7,TRBV13,-,-,TGTGCCAGCAGCTTCCCTAGTCGGGCCTACGAGCAGTACTTC,CASSFPSRAYEQYF
TRBJ1-5,TRBV29-1,-,TRBD1,TGCAGCGTTGGTGGACAGGGCAGGGGACAGCCCCAGCATTTT,CSVGGQGRGQPQHF
TRBJ2-1,TRBV27,-,TRBD2,TGTGCCAGCAGTTTACCCGGGGGGAAATTGGGCAATGAGCAGTTCTTC,CASSLPGGKLGNEQFF
TRBJ1-5,TRBV4-2,-,TRBD1,TGTGCCACCACGGAACAGGGGGTTCATAGCAATCAGCCCCAGCATTTT,CATTEQGVHSNQPQHF
TRBJ2-7,TRBV19,-,-,TGTGCCAGTACGCGAGGGGGTCACTACGAGCAGTACTTC,CASTRGGHYEQYF
TRBJ2-5,TRBV5-6,-,-,TGTGCCAGCAGCTTCAGCGAACAGACCCAGTACTTC,CASSFSEQTQYF
TRBJ1-2,TRBV5-4,few,-,TGTGCCAGCAGCTTGGAACAGGGCCGGGGAGGCTACACCTTC,CASSLEQGRGGYTF